This passage covers 15 T cell receptor beta chains from one sample sequenced in a study of CXCR3-negative and CXCR3-positive naive CD8 T cells. Preparation of TRB cDNA libraries relied on 5' RACE carrying UMI labels. Reprocessing the 5' RACE reads, TCRdb reports a single entry for every CDR3 protein and omits DNA. This sample contains approximately 100,000 distinct CDR3 sequences. No antigen is known for these receptors. Notes on the study in general: Against CXCR3-negative naive cells, CXCR3-positive naive cells showed more hydrophobic TRB CDR3s.

Sequences were obtained from naive CXCR3+ CD8+ T cells from blood. Subset specified: CD45RO-CCR7+CD27+CD95- naive CD8+ T cells expressing CXCR3 (TNR3+). The receptors were sampled from a human donor in good health. Some clones in this sample may be carry-over from other donors' samples.

V usage is TRBV3-1 and J usage is TRBJ2-1; TCRdb's assignment of TRBD2 cannot be checked, as there is no DNA. From germline, CDR1 is LGHDT and CDR2 YNNKEL (reference sequence). The CDR3 runs 15 residues. The CDR3 spells CASSPSGLSYNEQFF.

The genes are TRBV7-9 and TRBJ2-3; absent DNA, TCRdb's TRBD2 call cannot be checked. The CDR3 covers 16 residues. CDR1 and CDR2 (germline): SEHNR, FQNEAQ (reference sequence). CDR3 sequence reads: CASSWSPHDNTDTQYF.

This chain links TRBV7-9 with TRBJ1-2; TCRdb gives TRBD1 as the D gene, but with no DNA this cannot be confirmed. Germline V gene data show CDR1 as SEHNR and CDR2 as FQNEAQ (reference sequence). CDR3 length: 17 residues. This CDR3 reads CASSLDGTSLLLYGYTF.

The chain links TRBV6-6 to TRBJ2-1; TCRdb reports TRBD2, a call that lacks DNA to check it against. The germline CDR1 and CDR2 sequences are MNHNY and SVGAGI (reference sequence). The CDR3 has 17 residues. CDR3 loop: CASSYSRVTSGDNEQFF.

The chain combines TRBV3-1 with TRBJ2-2; the D call from TCRdb, TRBD2, cannot be confirmed without DNA. Germline V gene data show CDR1 as LGHDT and CDR2 as YNNKEL (reference sequence). The CDR3 spans 15 residues. CDR3: CASSQDRGRPGELFF.

The rearrangement uses TRBV29-1 and TRBJ2-1; TCRdb outputs TRBD1, but without DNA this stays unchecked. CDR1 is SQVTM and CDR2 is ANQGSEA in the germline V gene. The CDR3 is 16 amino acids. CDR3 in amino acids: CSVEDLLMGGYNEQFF.

The V call is TRBV28, the J call TRBJ1-5; there is no DNA to check the TCRdb D call of TRBD1. The CDR3 covers 18 residues. Per germline, CDR1 MDHEN and CDR2 SYDVKM. The chain's CDR3 is CASSLFFARGKGNQPQHF.

The rearrangement uses TRBV2 and TRBJ1-6. The CDR3 runs 14 residues. Germline loops: CDR1 SNHLY, CDR2 FYNNEI. CDR3 sequence: CASILRGADSPLHF.

This chain joins TRBV5-1 and TRBJ2-1; TCRdb's D call of TRBD2 is untestable without DNA. Germline V gene lookup returns CDR1 SGHRS and CDR2 YFSETQ. This CDR3 region has 13 residues. The CDR3 sequence: CASSLEGGGEQFF.

The CDR3 region is CASSLPAGEEETQYF. The V and J genes are TRBV7-9 and TRBJ2-5; no DNA is available, so the TRBD2 call from TCRdb remains unchecked. This CDR3 spans 15 amino acids. Germline-derived CDR1 and CDR2 are SEHNR and FQNEAQ (reference sequence).

V and J are TRBV28 and TRBJ1-2; the D call from TCRdb, TRBD1, cannot be confirmed without DNA. This CDR3 spans 14 amino acids. Germline V gene sequence: CDR1 MDHEN, CDR2 SYDVKM. The CDR3 protein is CASSLGGSGYGYTF.

This chain connects TRBV7-9 to TRBJ2-7; TCRdb designates TRBD2, a call that cannot be tested without DNA. The length of the CDR3 is 15 residues. Germline values: CDR1 SEHNR, CDR2 FQNEAQ (reference sequence). The CDR3 sequence: CASSPRTSGTYEQYF.

The rearrangement uses TRBV29-1 and TRBJ2-2; TCRdb proposes TRBD1, but this gene call is untestable without DNA. Germline V gene sequence: CDR1 SQVTM, CDR2 ANQGSEA. CDR3 length: 14 amino acids. Here the CDR3 reads CSVEDRGNTGELFF.

This chain's CDR3 is CASRPTQETQYF. The chain joins TRBV12-3 or TRBV12-4 to TRBJ2-5. The CDR3 totals 12 residues.

The chain uses TRBV2 and TRBJ1-1. The CDR3 contains 12 residues. Germline values: CDR1 SNHLY, CDR2 FYNNEI. The CDR3 protein is CASSAGLTEAFF. Together with reference TRBV2 and TRBJ1-1, the CDR3 gives the full variable domain: EPEVTQTPSHQVTQMGQEVILRCVPISNHLYFYWYRQILGQKVEFLVSFYNNEISEKSEIFDDQFSVERPDGSNFTLKIRSTKLEDSAMYFCASSAGLTEAFFGQGTRLTVV.